What follows is one T cell receptor (beta chain) and its context. The data originate from a study of cytomegalovirus exposure and HLA in healthy donors. Primers included in the PCR were 60 Vbeta and 13 Jbeta primers. Clones were read by immunoSEQ multiplex PCR, and TCRdb kept only the in-frame ones, dropping some. This sample has 100,000 to 140,000 clones; around 74% occur once, and the top ten carry less than 15%. The sequence derives from a woman aged 40 to 50 in good health and CMV-seropositive. Input material: PBMCs.

The CDR3 DNA is TGTGCCAGCAGCTTAGAGCGGGGGGCCGTCAATGAGCAGTTCTTC. Amino acids: CASSLERGAVNEQFF. V and J are TRBV11-2 and TRBJ2-1, with TRBD2 matching 8 bases. Germline CDR1 reads SGHAT; CDR2 reads FQNNGV. CDR3 length equals 15 residues. Trimming took 0 bases from V and 6 from J; bases not matched to a gene: 4.